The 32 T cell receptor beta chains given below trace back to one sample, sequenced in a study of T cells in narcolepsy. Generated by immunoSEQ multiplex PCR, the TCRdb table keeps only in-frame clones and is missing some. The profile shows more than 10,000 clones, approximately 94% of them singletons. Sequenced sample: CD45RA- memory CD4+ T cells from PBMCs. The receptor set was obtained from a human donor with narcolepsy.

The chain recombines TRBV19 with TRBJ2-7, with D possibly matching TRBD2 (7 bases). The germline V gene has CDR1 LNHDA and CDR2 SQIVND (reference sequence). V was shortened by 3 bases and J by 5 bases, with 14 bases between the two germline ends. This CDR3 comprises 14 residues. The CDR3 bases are TGTGCCAGTAGTATTAGGGGGAGGGCCAACGAGCAGTACTTC. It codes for CASSIRGRANEQYF. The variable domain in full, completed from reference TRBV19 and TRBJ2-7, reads DGGITQSPKYLFRKEGQNVTLSCEQNLNHDAMYWYRQDPGQGLRLIYYSQIVNDFQKGDIAEGYSVSREKKESFPLTVTSAQKNPTAFYLCASSIRGRANEQYFGPGTRLTVT.

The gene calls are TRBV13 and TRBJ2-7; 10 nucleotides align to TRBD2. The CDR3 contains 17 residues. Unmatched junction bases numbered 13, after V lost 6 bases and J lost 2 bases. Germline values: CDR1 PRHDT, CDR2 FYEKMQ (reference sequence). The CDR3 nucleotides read TGTGCCAGCAGGAGCAGGGTTAGCGGGAGGAGTCCCTACGAGCAGTACTTC. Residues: CASRSRVSGRSPYEQYF.

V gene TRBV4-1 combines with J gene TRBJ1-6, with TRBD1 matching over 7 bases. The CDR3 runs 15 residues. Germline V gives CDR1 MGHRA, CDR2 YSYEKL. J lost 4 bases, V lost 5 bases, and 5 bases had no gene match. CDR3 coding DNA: TGCGCCAGCAGCAGGCCGGGACAGTATAATTCACCCCTCCACTTT. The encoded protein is CASSRPGQYNSPLHF.

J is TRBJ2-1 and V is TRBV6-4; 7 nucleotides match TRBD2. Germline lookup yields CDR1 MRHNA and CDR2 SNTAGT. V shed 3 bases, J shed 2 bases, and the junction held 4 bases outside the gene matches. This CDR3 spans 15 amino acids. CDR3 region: CASSESGGPYNEQFF. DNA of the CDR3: TGTGCCAGCAGTGAATCGGGGGGACCCTACAATGAGCAGTTCTTC.

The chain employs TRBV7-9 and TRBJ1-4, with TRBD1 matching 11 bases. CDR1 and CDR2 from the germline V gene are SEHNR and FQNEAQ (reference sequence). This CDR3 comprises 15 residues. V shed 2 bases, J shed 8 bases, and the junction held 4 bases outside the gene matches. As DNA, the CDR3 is TGTGCCAGCAGCTTAATGGGACAGGGGGGCGAAAAACTGTTTTTT. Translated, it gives CASSLMGQGGEKLFF. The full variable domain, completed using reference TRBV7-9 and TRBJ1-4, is DTGVSQNPRHKITKRGQNVTFRCDPISEHNRLYWYRQTLGQGPEFLTYFQNEAQLEKSRLLSDRFSAERPKGSFSTLEIQRTEQGDSAMYLCASSLMGQGGEKLFFGSGTQLSVL.

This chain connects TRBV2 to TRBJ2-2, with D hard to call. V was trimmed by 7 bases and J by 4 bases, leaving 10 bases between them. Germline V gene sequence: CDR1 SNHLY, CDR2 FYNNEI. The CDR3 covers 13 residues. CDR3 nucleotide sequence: TGTGCCAGCAAAATACTCTCCACCGGGGAGCTGTTTTTT. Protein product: CASKILSTGELFF.

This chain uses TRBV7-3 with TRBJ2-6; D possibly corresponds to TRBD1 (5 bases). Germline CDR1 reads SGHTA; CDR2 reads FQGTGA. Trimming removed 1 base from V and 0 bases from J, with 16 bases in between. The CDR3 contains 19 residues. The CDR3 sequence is CASSLNPSWGLSGANVLTF. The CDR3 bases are TGTGCCAGCAGCTTAAATCCTTCTTGGGGCCTCTCTGGGGCCAACGTCCTGACTTTC.

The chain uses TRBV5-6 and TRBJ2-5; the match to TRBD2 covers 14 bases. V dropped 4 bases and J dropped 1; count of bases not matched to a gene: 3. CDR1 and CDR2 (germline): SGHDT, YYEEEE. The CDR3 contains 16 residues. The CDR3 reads CASSMGLAGAQETQYF. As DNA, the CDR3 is TGTGCCAGCAGCATGGGACTAGCGGGGGCCCAAGAGACCCAGTACTTC. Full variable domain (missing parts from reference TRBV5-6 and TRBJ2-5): DAGVTQSPTHLIKTRGQQVTLRCSPKSGHDTVSWYQQALGQGPQFIFQYYEEEERQRGNFPDRFSGHQFPNYSSELNVNALLLGDSALYLCASSMGLAGAQETQYFGPGTRLLVL.

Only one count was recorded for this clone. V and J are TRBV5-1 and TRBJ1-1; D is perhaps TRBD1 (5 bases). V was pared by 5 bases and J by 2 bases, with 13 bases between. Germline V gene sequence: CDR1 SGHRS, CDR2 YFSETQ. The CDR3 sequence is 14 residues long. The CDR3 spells CASRHGQGNTEAFF. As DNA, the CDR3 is TGCGCCAGCAGGCACGGGCAGGGAAACACTGAAGCTTTCTTT.

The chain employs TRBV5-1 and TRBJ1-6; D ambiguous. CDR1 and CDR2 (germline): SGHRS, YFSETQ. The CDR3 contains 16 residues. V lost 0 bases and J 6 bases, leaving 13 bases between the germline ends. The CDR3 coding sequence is TGCGCCAGCAGCTTGGTGGAAATATCGCCTAATTCACCCCTCCACTTT. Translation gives CASSLVEISPNSPLHF.

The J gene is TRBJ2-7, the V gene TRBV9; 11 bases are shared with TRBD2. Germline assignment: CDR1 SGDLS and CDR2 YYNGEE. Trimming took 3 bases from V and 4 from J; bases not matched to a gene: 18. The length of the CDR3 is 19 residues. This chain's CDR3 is CASSAEGSGRAVRFYEQYF. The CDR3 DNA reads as TGTGCCAGCAGCGCAGAAGGTAGCGGGAGGGCCGTCCGCTTTTACGAGCAGTACTTC.

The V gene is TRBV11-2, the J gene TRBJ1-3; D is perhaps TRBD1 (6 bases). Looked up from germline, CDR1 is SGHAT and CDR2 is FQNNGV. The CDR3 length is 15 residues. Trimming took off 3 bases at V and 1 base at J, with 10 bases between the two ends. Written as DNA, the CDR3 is TGTGCCAGCAGCTTCACAGGGATTTCTGGAAACACCATATATTTT. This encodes CASSFTGISGNTIYF.

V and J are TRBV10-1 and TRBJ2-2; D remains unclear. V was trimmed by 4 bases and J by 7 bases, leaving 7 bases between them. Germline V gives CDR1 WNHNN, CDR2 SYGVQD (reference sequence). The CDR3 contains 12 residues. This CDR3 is CASSGPGGELFF. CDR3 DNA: TGCGCCAGCAGTGGGCCCGGCGGGGAGCTGTTTTTT.

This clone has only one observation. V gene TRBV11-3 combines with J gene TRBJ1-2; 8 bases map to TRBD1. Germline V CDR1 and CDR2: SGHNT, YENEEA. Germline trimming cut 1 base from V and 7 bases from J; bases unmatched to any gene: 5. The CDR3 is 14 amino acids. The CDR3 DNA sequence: TGTGCCAGCAGCTTAGCGACAGGGGTGCGTGGCTACACCTTC. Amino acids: CASSLATGVRGYTF.

The CDR3 DNA follows: TGTGCCAGCAGCCTCCAAGCTAGCGGTAGCACAGATACGCAGTATTTT. It specifies CASSLQASGSTDTQYF. V gene TRBV7-7 combines with J gene TRBJ2-3; 7 bases line up with TRBD2. CDR3 length: 16 residues. V lost 5 bases to trimming and J lost 0 bases; unmatched junction nucleotides: 8. Germline-derived CDR1 and CDR2 are SSHAT and FNYEAQ (reference sequence).

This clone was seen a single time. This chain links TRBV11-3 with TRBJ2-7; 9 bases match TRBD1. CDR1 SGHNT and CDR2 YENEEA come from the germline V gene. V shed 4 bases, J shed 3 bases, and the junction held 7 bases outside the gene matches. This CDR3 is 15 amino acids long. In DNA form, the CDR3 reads TGTGCCAGCAGCTCATCCGGGACAGGGTTCTACGAGCAGTACTTC. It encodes CASSSSGTGFYEQYF. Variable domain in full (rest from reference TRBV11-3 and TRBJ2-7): EAGVVQSPRYKIIEKKQPVAFWCNPISGHNTLYWYLQNLGQGPELLIRYENEEAVDDSQLPKDRFSAERLKGVDSTLKIQPAELGDSAVYLCASSSSGTGFYEQYFGPGTRLTVT.

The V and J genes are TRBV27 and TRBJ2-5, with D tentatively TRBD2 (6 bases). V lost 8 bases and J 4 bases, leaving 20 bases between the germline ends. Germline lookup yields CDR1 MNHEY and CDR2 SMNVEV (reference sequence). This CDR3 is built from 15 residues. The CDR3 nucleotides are TGTGCCAGCGGGGTTTTGGGGGGTATGGGAGAGACCCAGTACTTC. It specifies CASGVLGGMGETQYF.

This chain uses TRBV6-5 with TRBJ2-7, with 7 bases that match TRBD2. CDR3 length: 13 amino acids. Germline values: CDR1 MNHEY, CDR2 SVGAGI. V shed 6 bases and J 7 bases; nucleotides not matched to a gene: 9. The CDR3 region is CASRPAGDGEQYF. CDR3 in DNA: TGTGCCAGCAGGCCGGCGGGGGATGGGGAGCAGTACTTC.

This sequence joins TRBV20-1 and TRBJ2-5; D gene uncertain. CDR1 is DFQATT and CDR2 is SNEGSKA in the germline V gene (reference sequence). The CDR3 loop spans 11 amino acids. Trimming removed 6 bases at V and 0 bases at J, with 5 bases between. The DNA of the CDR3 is TGCAGTGCGAGCAACCAAGAGACCCAGTACTTC. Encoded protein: CSASNQETQYF.

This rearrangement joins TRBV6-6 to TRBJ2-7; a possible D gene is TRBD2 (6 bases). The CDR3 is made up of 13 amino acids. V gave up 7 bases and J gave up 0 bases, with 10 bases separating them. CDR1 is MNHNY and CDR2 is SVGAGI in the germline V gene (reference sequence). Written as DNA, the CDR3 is TGTGCCAGCATTCGCGGGGCCTCCTACGAGCAGTACTTC. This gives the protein CASIRGASYEQYF.

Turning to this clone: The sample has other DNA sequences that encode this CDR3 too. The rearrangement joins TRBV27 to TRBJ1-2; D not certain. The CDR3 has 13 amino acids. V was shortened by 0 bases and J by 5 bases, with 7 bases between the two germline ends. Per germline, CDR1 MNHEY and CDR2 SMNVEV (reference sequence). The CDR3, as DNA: TGTGCCAGCAGTTTATCAGGGCTTTATGGCTACACCTTC. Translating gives CASSLSGLYGYTF.

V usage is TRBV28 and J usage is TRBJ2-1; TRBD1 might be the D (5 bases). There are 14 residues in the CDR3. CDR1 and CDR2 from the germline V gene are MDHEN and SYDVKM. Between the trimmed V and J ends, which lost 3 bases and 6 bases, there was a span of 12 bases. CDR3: CASSFSGWGNEQFF. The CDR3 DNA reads TGTGCCAGCAGTTTTTCAGGGTGGGGCAATGAGCAGTTCTTC.

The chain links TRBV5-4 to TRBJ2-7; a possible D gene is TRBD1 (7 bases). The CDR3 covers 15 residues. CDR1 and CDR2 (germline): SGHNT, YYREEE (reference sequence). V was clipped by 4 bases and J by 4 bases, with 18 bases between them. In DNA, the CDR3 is TGTGCCAGCAGCCACAGGGGCGGGATCCTATACGAGCAGTACTTC. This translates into CASSHRGGILYEQYF.

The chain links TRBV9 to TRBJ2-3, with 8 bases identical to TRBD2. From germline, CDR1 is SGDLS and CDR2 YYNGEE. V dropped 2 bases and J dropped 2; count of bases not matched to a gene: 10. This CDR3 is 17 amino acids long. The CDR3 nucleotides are TGTGCCAGCAGCGTCGATCTTCAGGGACTAGTCACAGATACGCAGTATTTT. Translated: CASSVDLQGLVTDTQYF.

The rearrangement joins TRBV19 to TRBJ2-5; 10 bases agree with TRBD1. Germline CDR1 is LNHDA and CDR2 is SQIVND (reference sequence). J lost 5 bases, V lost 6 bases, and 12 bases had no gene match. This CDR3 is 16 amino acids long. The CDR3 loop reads CASSRRGTGESETQYF. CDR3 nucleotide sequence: TGTGCCAGTAGCCGCCGAGGGACAGGGGAGTCGGAGACCCAGTACTTC.

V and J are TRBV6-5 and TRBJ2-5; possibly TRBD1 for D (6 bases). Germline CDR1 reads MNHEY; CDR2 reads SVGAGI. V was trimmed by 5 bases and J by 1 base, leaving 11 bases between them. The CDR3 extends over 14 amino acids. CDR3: CASSNRDTQETQYF. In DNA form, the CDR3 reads TGTGCCAGCAGTAACCGGGACACCCAAGAGACCCAGTACTTC.

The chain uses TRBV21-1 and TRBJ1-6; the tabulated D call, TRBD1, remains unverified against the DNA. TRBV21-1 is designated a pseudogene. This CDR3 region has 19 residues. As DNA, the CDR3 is TGTGCCAGCAGCAAAGGATCTACAGGGGGCCCCTCCTATAATTCACCCCTCCACTTT. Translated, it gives CASSKGSTGGPSYNSPLHF.

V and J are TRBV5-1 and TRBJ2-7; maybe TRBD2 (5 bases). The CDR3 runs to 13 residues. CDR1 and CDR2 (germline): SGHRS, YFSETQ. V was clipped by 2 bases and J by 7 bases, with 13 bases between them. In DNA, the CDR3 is TGCGCCAGCAGCTTACTACCTACGGGGGAGCAGTACTTC. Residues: CASSLLPTGEQYF.

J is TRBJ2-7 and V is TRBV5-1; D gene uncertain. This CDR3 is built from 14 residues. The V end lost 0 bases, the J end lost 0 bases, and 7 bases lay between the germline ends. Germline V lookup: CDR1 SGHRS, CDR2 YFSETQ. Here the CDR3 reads CASSLATDSYEQYF. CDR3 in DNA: TGCGCCAGCAGCTTGGCCACGGACTCCTACGAGCAGTACTTC.

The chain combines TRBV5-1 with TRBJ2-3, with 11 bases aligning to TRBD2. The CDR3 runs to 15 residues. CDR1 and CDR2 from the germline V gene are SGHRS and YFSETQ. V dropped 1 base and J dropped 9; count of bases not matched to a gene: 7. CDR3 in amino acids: CASSLIGSGGATQYF. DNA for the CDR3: TGCGCCAGCAGCTTGATCGGTAGCGGGGGGGCCACGCAGTATTTT.

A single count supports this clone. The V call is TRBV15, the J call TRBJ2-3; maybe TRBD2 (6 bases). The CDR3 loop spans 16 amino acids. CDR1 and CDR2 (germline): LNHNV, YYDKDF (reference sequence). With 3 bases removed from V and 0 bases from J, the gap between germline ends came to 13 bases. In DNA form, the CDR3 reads TGTGCCACCAGCAGCCAAGCGGGCAGTAGCACAGATACGCAGTATTTT. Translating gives CATSSQAGSSTDTQYF. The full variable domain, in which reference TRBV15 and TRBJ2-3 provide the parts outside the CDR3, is DAMVIQNPRYQVTQFGKPVTLSCSQTLNHNVMYWYQQKSSQAPKLLFHYYDKDFNNEADTPDNFQSRRPNTSFCFLDIRSPGLGDTAMYLCATSSQAGSSTDTQYFGPGTRLTVL.

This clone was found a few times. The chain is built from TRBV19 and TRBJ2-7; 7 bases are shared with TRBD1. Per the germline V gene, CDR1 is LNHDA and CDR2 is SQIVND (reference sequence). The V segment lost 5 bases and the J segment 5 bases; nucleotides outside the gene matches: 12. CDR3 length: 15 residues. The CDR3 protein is CASSPSPGTDDEQYF. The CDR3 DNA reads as TGTGCCAGTAGTCCCTCCCCCGGGACAGACGACGAGCAGTACTTC.